Sequencing of this T cell receptor beta chain was carried out in a study of PD-1 blockade in classical Hodgkin lymphoma. The study, taken as a whole, reports: In newly diagnosed patients, baseline TCR diversity was reportedly below that of healthy donors.

The time point denotes: cycle 4 day 1 (C4D1), after about 6 weeks of nivolumab. Brentuximab vedotin exposure varied, and every patient relapsed after autologous stem cell transplantation. Magnetic negative selection served to purify CD4+ T cells out of PBMCs that had been thawed. Best response was recorded as complete response, partial response or progressive disease. This clone was picked up one time. Its antigen is not known. V lost 0 bases to trimming and J lost 4 bases, with 22 bases between them. Germline V gives CDR1 SGHNT, CDR2 YYREEE (reference sequence). This CDR3 spans 18 amino acids. The protocol was immunoSEQ multiplex PCR, while the TCRdb copy is restricted to in-frame clones and leaves out a portion. This sample has 25,000 to 30,000 clones; 80% to 90% occur once, and the top ten carry roughly 0.6%.

The rearrangement links TRBV5-4 to TRBJ2-5, with TRBD2 as a possible D gene (5 bases). The sample consisted of CD4+ T cells from blood, taken before the fourth cycle of nivolumab. This clonotype was sampled from a human donor with classical Hodgkin lymphoma. Here the CDR3 reads CASSLGPLGSVEGETQYF. CDR3 nucleotides: TGTGCCAGCAGCTTGGGCCCTCTAGGGTCGGTTGAGGGAGAGACCCAGTACTTC.